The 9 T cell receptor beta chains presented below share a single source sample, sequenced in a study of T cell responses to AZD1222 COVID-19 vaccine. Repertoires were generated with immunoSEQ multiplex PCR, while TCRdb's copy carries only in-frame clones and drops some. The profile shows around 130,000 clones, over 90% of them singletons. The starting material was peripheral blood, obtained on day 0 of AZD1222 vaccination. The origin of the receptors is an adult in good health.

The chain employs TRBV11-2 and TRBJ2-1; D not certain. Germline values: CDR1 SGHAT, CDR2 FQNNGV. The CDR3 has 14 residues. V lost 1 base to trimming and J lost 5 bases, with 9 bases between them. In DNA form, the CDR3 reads TGTGCCAGCAGCTTAGTTAGGAATCACAATGAGCAGTTCTTC. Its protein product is CASSLVRNHNEQFF. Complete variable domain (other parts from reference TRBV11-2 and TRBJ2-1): EAGVAQSPRYKIIEKRQSVAFWCNPISGHATLYWYQQILGQGPKLLIQFQNNGVVDDSQLPKDRFSAERLKGVDSTLKIQPAKLEDSAVYLCASSLVRNHNEQFFGPGTRLTVL.

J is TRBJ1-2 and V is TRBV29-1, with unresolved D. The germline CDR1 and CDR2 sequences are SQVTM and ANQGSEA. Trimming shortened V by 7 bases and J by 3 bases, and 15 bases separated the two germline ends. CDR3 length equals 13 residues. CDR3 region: CSAMVPEDYGYTF. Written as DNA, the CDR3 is TGCAGCGCTATGGTACCAGAGGACTATGGCTACACCTTC.

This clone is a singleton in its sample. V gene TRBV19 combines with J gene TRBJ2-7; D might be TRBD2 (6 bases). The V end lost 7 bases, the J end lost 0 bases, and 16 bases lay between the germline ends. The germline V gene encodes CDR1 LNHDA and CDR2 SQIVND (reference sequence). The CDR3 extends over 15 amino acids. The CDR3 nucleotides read TGTGCCAGTAATGAGGGCGGGGTAAGCTCCTACGAGCAGTACTTC. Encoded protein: CASNEGGVSSYEQYF.

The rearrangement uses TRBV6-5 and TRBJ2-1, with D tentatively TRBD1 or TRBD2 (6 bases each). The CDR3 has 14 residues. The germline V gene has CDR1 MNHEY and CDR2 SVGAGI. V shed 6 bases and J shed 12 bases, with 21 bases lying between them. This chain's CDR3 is CASSRGHRGPGQFF. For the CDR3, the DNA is TGTGCCAGCAGCCGAGGACATCGGGGGCCGGGGCAGTTCTTC.

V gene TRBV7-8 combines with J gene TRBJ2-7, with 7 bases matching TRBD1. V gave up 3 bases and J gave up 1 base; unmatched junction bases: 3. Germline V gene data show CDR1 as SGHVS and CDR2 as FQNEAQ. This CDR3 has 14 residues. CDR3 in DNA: TGTGCCAGCAGCTTCCGGGACAGTTCCTACGAGCAGTACTTC. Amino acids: CASSFRDSSYEQYF.

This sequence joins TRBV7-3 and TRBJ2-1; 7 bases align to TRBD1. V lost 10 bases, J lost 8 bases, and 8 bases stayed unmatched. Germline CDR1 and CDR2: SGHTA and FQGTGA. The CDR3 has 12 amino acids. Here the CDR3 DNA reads TGTGCCAACCAAAAACAGGGGTATGAGCAGTTCTTC. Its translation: CANQKQGYEQFF.

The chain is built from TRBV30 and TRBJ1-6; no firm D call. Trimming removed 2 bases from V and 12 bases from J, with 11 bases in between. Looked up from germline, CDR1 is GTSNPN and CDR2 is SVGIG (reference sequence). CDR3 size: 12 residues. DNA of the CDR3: TGTGCCTGGAGTAAGGACCGAGGACCCCTCCACTTT. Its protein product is CAWSKDRGPLHF. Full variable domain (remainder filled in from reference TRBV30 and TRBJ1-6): SQTIHQWPATLVQPVGSPLSLECTVEGTSNPNLYWYRQAAGRGLQLLFYSVGIGQISSEVPQNLSASRPQDRQFILSSKKLLLSDSGFYLCAWSKDRGPLHFGNGTRLTVT.

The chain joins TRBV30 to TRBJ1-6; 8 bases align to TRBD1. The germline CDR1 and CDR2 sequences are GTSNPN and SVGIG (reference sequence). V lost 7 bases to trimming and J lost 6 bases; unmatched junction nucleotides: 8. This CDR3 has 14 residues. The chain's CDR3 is CALNRDRRNSPLHF. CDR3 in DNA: TGTGCCTTAAACCGGGACAGGCGTAATTCACCCCTCCACTTT.

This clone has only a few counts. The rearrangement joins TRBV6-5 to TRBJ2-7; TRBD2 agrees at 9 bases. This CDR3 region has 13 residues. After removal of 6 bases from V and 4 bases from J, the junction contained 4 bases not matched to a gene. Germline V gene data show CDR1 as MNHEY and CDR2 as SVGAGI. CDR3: CASRRGGMYEQYF. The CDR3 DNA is TGTGCCAGCAGGCGGGGGGGGATGTACGAGCAGTACTTC.